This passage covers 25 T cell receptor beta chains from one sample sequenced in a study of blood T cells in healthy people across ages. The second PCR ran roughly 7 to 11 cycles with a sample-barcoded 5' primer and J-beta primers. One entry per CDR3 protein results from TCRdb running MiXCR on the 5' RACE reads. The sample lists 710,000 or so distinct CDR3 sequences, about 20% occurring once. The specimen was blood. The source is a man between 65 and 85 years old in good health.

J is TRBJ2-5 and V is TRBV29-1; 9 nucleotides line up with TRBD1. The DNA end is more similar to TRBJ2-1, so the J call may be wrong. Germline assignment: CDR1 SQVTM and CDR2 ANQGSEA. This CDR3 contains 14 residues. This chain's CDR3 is CSVVGTGSPNEQFF. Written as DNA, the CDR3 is TGCAGCGTTGTTGGGACAGGGAGCCCCAATGAGCAGTTCTTC.

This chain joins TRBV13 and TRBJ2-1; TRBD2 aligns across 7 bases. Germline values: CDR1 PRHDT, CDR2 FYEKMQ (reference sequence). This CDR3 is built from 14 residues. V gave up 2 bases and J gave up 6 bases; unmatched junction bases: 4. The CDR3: CASSLSVAGNEQFF. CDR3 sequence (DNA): TGTGCCAGCAGCTTATCGGTAGCGGGCAATGAGCAGTTCTTC.

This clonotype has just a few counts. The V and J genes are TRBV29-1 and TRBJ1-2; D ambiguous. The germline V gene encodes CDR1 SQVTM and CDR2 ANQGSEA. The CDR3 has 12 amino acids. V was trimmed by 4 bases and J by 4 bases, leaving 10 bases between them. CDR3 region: CSVVTQLYGYTF. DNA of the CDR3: TGCAGCGTTGTAACACAGCTCTATGGCTACACCTTC.

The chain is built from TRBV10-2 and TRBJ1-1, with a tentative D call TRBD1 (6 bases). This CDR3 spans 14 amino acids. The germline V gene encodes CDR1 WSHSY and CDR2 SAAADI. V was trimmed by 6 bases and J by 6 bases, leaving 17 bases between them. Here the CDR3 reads CASRTTGGISEAFF. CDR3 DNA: TGCGCCAGCAGGACAACCGGGGGCATCTCTGAAGCTTTCTTT.

CDR3 amino acids: CSGTGATEAFF. The DNA for the CDR3 is TGCAGTGGGACAGGGGCCACTGAAGCTTTCTTT. The chain links TRBV20-1 to TRBJ1-1; 9 nucleotides line up with TRBD1. CDR3 size: 11 residues. After removal of 7 bases from V and 4 bases from J, the junction contained 1 base not matched to a gene. CDR1 is DFQATT and CDR2 is SNEGSKA in the germline V gene (reference sequence).

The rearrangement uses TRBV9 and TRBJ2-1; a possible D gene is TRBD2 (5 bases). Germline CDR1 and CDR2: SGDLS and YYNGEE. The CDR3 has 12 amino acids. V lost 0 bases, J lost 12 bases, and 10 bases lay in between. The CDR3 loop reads CASSVEAEGQFF. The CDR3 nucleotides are TGTGCCAGCAGCGTAGAGGCCGAGGGGCAGTTCTTC.

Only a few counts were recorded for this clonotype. The CDR3 sequence: CASSLPSDSNTEAFF. CDR3 DNA: TGTGCCAGCAGTTTGCCTTCAGACAGCAACACTGAAGCTTTCTTT. This chain connects TRBV28 to TRBJ1-1; D possibly corresponds to TRBD1 (5 bases). CDR1 and CDR2 (germline): MDHEN, SYDVKM. V gave up 3 bases and J gave up 2 bases, with 13 bases separating them. This CDR3 has 15 amino acids.

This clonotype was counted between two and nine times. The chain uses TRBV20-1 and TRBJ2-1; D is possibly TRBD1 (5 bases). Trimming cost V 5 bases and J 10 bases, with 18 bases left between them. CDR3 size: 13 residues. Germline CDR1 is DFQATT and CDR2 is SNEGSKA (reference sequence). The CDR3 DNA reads TGCAGTGCTCCGCGTGGGGCGGACGGGGAGCAGTTCTTC. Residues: CSAPRGADGEQFF.

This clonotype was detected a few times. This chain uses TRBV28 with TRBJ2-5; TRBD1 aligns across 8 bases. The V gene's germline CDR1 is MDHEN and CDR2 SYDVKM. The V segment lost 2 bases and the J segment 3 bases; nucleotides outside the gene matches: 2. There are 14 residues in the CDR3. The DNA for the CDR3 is TGTGCCAGCAGTTTAGTGGACAGGGAAGAGACCCAGTACTTC. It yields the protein CASSLVDREETQYF.

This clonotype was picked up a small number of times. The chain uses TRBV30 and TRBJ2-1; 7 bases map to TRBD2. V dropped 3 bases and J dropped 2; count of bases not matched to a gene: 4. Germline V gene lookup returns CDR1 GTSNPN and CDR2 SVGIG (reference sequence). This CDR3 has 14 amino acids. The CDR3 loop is CAWSLAGAYNEQFF. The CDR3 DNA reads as TGTGCCTGGAGCCTGGCGGGGGCCTACAATGAGCAGTTCTTC.

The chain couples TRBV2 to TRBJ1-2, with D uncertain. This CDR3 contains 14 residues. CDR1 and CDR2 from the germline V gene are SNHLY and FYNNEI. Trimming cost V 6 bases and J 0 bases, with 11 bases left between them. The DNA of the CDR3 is TGTGCCAGCAGGTGGGCGGAAGCTAACTATGGCTACACCTTC. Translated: CASRWAEANYGYTF.

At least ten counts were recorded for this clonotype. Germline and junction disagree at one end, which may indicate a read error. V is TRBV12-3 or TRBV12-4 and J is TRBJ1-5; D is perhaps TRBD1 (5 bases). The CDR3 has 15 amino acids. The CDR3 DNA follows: TGCGCCAGCAGCTTAGGGCAGGGACGGAATCAGCCCCAGCATTTT. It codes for CASSLGQGRNQPQHF.

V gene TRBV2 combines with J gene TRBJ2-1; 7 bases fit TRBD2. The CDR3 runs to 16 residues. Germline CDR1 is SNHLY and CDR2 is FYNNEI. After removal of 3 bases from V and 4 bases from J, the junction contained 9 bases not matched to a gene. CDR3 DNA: TGTGCCAGCAGTGACTTAAGGGCTAGCGGTTACAATGAGCAGTTCTTC. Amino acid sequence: CASSDLRASGYNEQFF.

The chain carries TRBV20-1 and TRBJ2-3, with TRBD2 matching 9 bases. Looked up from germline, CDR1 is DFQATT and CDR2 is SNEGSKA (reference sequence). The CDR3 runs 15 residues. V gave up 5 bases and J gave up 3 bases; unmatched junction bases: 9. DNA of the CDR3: TGCAGTGCTCGGGGCCTAGCGGGGAGGACAGATACGCAGTATTTT. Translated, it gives CSARGLAGRTDTQYF.

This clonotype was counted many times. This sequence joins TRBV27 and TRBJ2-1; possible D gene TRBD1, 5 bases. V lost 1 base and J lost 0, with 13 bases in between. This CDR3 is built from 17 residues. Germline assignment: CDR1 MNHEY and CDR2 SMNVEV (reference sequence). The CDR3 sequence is CASSLFRARVSYNEQFF. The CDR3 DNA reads TGTGCCAGCAGTTTATTCAGGGCGAGAGTCTCCTACAATGAGCAGTTCTTC.

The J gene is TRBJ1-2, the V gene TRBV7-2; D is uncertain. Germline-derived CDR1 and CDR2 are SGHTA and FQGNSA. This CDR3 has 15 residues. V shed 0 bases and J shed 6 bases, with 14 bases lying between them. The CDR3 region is CASSLALSGSDGYTF. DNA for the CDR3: TGTGCCAGCAGCTTAGCGCTGTCGGGAAGCGATGGCTACACCTTC.

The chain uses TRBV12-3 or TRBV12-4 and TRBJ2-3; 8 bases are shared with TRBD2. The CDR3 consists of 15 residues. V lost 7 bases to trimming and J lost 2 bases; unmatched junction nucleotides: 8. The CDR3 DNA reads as TGTGCCAGCACCCGGGGGGGGGTAACCACAGATACGCAGTATTTT. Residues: CASTRGGVTTDTQYF.

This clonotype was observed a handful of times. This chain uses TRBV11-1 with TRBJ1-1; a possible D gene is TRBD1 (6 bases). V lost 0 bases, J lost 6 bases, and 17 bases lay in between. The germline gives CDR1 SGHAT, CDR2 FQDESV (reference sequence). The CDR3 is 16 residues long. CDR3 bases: TGTGCCAGCAGCTTAGCGCACGGGGGCCGGGGCGCTGAAGCTTTCTTT. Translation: CASSLAHGGRGAEAFF.

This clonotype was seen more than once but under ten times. CDR3 in DNA: TGCAGCGTTGAGGGGGTTTGGACTGAAGCTTTCTTT. Protein: CSVEGVWTEAFF. The V gene is TRBV29-1, the J gene TRBJ1-1, with D perhaps matching TRBD1 (5 bases). The CDR3 runs to 12 residues. V lost 3 bases to trimming and J lost 5 bases, with 10 bases between them. Germline CDR1 and CDR2: SQVTM and ANQGSEA.

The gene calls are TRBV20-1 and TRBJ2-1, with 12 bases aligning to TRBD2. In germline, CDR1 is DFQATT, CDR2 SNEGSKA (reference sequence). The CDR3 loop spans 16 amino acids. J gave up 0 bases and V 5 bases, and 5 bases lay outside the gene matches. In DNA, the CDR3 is TGCAGTGCTGTCTGGACTAGCGGGGCCTCCTACAATGAGCAGTTCTTC. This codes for CSAVWTSGASYNEQFF.

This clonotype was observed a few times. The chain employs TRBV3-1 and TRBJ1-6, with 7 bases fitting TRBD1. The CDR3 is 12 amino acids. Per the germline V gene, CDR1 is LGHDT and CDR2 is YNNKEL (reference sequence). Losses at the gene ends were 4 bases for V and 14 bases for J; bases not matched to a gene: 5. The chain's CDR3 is CASSRQGRALHF. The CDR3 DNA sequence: TGTGCCAGCAGCCGACAGGGAAGGGCCCTCCACTTT.

CDR3: CASSWTPQPTDTQYF. CDR3 coding DNA: TGTGCCAGCAGCTGGACGCCCCAACCGACAGATACGCAGTATTTT. V usage is TRBV7-8 and J usage is TRBJ2-3; no firm D call. The CDR3 consists of 15 residues. Trimming took 4 bases from V and 3 from J, leaving 14 bases between them. In germline, CDR1 is SGHVS, CDR2 FQNEAQ.

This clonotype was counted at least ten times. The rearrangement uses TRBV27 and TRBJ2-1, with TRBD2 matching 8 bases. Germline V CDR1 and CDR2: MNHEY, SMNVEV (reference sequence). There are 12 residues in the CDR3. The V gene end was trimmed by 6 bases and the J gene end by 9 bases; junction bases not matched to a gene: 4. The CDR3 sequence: CASRGLVSEQFF. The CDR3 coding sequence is TGTGCCAGCAGGGGACTAGTCAGTGAGCAGTTCTTC.

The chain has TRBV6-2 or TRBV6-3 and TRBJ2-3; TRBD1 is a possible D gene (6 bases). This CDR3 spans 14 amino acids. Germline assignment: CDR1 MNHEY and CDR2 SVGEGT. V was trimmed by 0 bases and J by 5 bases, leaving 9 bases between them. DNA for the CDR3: TGTGCCAGCAGTTACTCCAGGGGTGGAGATACGCAGTATTTT. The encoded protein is CASSYSRGGDTQYF.

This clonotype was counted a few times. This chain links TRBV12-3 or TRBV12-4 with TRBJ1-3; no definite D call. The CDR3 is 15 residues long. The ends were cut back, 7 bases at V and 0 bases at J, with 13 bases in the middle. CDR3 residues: CASTRHLFSGNTIYF. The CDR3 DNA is TGTGCCAGCACTCGACACCTTTTCTCTGGAAACACCATATATTTT.